A selection of T cell receptor beta chains follows, all from one sample in a study of lymphopenia after photon versus proton radiotherapy. Repertoires were generated with immunoSEQ multiplex PCR, while TCRdb's copy carries only in-frame clones and drops some. Among 35,000 to 50,000 clones listed, about 94% were seen once. The sample was peripheral blood, taken from a patient treated with photon-based radiotherapy. Source of these receptors: a man aged 55-75 years with cholangiocarcinoma. CDR3s include the opening cysteine and the closing phenylalanine or tryptophan. D genes are given only for firm matches. Rows may omit the clone size; those that give it use once, few, many or a size class.

v_call: TRBV5-1
j_call: TRBJ2-3
clone_size: once
d_call: TRBD1
cdr3_nt: TGCGCCAGCGCTCGGGAGCAGGGGGCGAATACGCAGTATTTT
cdr3_aa: CASAREQGANTQYF

v_call: TRBV5-1
j_call: TRBJ2-1
clone_size: .
d_call: TRBD2
cdr3_nt: TGCGCCAGCAGCTCGCTATTTACTAGCGGGAGGCACTACAATGAGCAGTTCTTC
cdr3_aa: CASSSLFTSGRHYNEQFF

v_call: TRBV5-1
j_call: TRBJ1-2
clone_size: .
d_call: TRBD1
cdr3_nt: TGCGCCAGCACTCAGGGGGCGGCGTATGGCTACACCTTC
cdr3_aa: CASTQGAAYGYTF

v_call: TRBV28
j_call: TRBJ1-5
clone_size: .
d_call: .
cdr3_nt: TGTGCCAGCAGTTTTTCCGGGTTCAATCAGCCCCAGCATTTT
cdr3_aa: CASSFSGFNQPQHF

v_call: TRBV5-1
j_call: TRBJ2-3
clone_size: .
d_call: TRBD1
cdr3_nt: TGCGCCAGCAGCCCACGACAGGGGGCGCGGGCAGATACGCAGTATTTT
cdr3_aa: CASSPRQGARADTQYF

v_call: TRBV28
j_call: TRBJ2-7
clone_size: .
d_call: .
cdr3_nt: TGTGCCAGCAGTGGGGAGGCAGGGCCCTACGAGCAGTACTTC
cdr3_aa: CASSGEAGPYEQYF

v_call: TRBV7-3
j_call: TRBJ2-1
clone_size: .
d_call: .
cdr3_nt: TGTGCCAGCAGCGGGCCCCCGGGAGTCGGGAATGAGCAGTTCTTC
cdr3_aa: CASSGPPGVGNEQFF

v_call: TRBV5-4
j_call: TRBJ2-5
clone_size: few
d_call: .
cdr3_nt: TGTGCCAGCAGCTTGGGGGGGGTACAAGAGACCCAGTACTTC
cdr3_aa: CASSLGGVQETQYF

v_call: TRBV9
j_call: TRBJ1-4
clone_size: .
d_call: .
cdr3_nt: TGTGCCAGCAGCGTAGAAGGGGATGATTTTGAAAAACTGTTTTTT
cdr3_aa: CASSVEGDDFEKLFF

v_call: TRBV11-2
j_call: TRBJ1-1
clone_size: .
d_call: .
cdr3_nt: TGTGCCAGCAGCTTAGTTGGGAGAATGAACACTGAAGCTTTCTTT
cdr3_aa: CASSLVGRMNTEAFF

v_call: TRBV2
j_call: TRBJ1-2
clone_size: few
d_call: .
cdr3_nt: TGTGCCAGCAATCCCACGTGGGGGGCGAAAGGCTACACCTTC
cdr3_aa: CASNPTWGAKGYTF

v_call: TRBV10-2
j_call: TRBJ2-7
clone_size: .
d_call: TRBD1
cdr3_nt: TGCGCCAGCAGTGAGTCGGACAGGTTGACCTCCGAGCAGTACTTC
cdr3_aa: CASSESDRLTSEQYF

v_call: TRBV14
j_call: TRBJ2-7
clone_size: .
d_call: .
cdr3_nt: TGTGCCAGCAGCCTTTTAGACGAGCAGTACTTC
cdr3_aa: CASSLLDEQYF

v_call: TRBV7-9
j_call: TRBJ2-6
clone_size: .
d_call: .
cdr3_nt: TGTGCCAGCAGCTCCGTGGGGGGTGATATAACTGGGGCCAACGTCCTGACTTTC
cdr3_aa: CASSSVGGDITGANVLTF

v_call: TRBV28
j_call: TRBJ2-7
clone_size: .
d_call: TRBD2
cdr3_nt: TGTGCCAGCAGTGTGACTAGCGGGGGGCCTAGCGAGCAGTACTTC
cdr3_aa: CASSVTSGGPSEQYF

v_call: TRBV5-1
j_call: TRBJ2-3
clone_size: .
d_call: TRBD2
cdr3_nt: TGCGCCAGCAGCTTGTTTAGCGGGAGGTCTGATACGCAGTATTTT
cdr3_aa: CASSLFSGRSDTQYF

v_call: TRBV5-6
j_call: TRBJ1-5
clone_size: .
d_call: .
cdr3_nt: TGTGCCAGCAGCTTTTGGGGGTTGGGCAATCAGCCCCAGCATTTT
cdr3_aa: CASSFWGLGNQPQHF

v_call: TRBV5-4
j_call: TRBJ2-7
clone_size: .
d_call: .
cdr3_nt: TGTGCCAGCAGCGGGGACATCACCTACGAGCAGTACTTC
cdr3_aa: CASSGDITYEQYF

v_call: TRBV5-1
j_call: TRBJ2-7
clone_size: .
d_call: .
cdr3_nt: TGCGCCAGCAGCTTGAGGCAGGGGGGCTACGAGCAGTACTTC
cdr3_aa: CASSLRQGGYEQYF

v_call: TRBV7-6
j_call: TRBJ1-5
clone_size: .
d_call: .
cdr3_nt: TGTGCCAGCAGCTTAGCATGGGGTGCCAATCAGCCCCAGCATTTT
cdr3_aa: CASSLAWGANQPQHF

v_call: TRBV2
j_call: TRBJ1-4
clone_size: .
d_call: .
cdr3_nt: TGTGCCAGCTCCCTGTTGGGACATAAGAATGAAAAACTGTTTTTT
cdr3_aa: CASSLLGHKNEKLFF

v_call: TRBV5-1
j_call: TRBJ2-7
clone_size: .
d_call: .
cdr3_nt: TGCGCCAGCAGCTCCGGTGCCTACGAGCAGTACTTC
cdr3_aa: CASSSGAYEQYF

v_call: TRBV7-7
j_call: TRBJ2-5
clone_size: .
d_call: .
cdr3_nt: TGTGCCAGCAGCCGCTCGGGCAGGGAAGAAGAGCAGTACTTC
cdr3_aa: CASSRSGREEEQYF

v_call: TRBV4-1
j_call: TRBJ2-7
clone_size: .
d_call: .
cdr3_nt: TGCGCCAGCAGCCAAGTTTTCGGGGACGTTTACGAGCAGTACTTC
cdr3_aa: CASSQVFGDVYEQYF

v_call: TRBV11-3
j_call: TRBJ1-3
clone_size: .
d_call: .
cdr3_nt: TGTGCCAGCAGCTTAGTGTCTTCTGGAAACACCATATATTTT
cdr3_aa: CASSLVSSGNTIYF

v_call: TRBV7-6
j_call: TRBJ2-5
clone_size: .
d_call: .
cdr3_nt: TGTGCCAGCAGCTTAATACAGTGGGAGACCCAGTACTTC
cdr3_aa: CASSLIQWETQYF

v_call: TRBV7-2
j_call: TRBJ2-3
clone_size: once
d_call: .
cdr3_nt: TGTGCCAGCAGCTTAGCACGAAGCACAGATACGCAGTATTTT
cdr3_aa: CASSLARSTDTQYF

v_call: TRBV27
j_call: TRBJ2-5
clone_size: once
d_call: .
cdr3_nt: TGTGCCAGCAGTTTTTCTAGGACCCCTCAAGAGACCCAGTACTTC
cdr3_aa: CASSFSRTPQETQYF

v_call: TRBV5-4
j_call: TRBJ2-7
clone_size: once
d_call: TRBD1
cdr3_nt: TGTGCCAGCAGCTTGGCCGGGACAGGGTTTAACGAGCAGTACTTC
cdr3_aa: CASSLAGTGFNEQYF

v_call: TRBV11-1
j_call: TRBJ1-2
clone_size: .
d_call: .
cdr3_nt: TGTGCCAGCAGCTTAGTTCCGGAAGTCTATGGCTACACCTTC
cdr3_aa: CASSLVPEVYGYTF

v_call: TRBV19
j_call: TRBJ2-5
clone_size: few
d_call: .
cdr3_nt: TGTGCCAGTAGCCCAACAGGGTCGGTGGAGACCCAGTACTTC
cdr3_aa: CASSPTGSVETQYF

v_call: TRBV7-6
j_call: TRBJ1-6
clone_size: .
d_call: .
cdr3_nt: TGTGCCAGCAGCTTAGCGGGGGGACACTTAAGGGATTCACCCCTCCACTTT
cdr3_aa: CASSLAGGHLRDSPLHF

v_call: TRBV9
j_call: TRBJ2-2
clone_size: .
d_call: .
cdr3_nt: TGTGCCAGCAGCGTAGCTGACTACACCGGGGAGCTGTTTTTT
cdr3_aa: CASSVADYTGELFF

v_call: TRBV10-3
j_call: TRBJ2-7
clone_size: .
d_call: .
cdr3_nt: TGTGCCATCAGTGAGGTACCACTGTCCTTTCCCAACGAGCAGTACTTC
cdr3_aa: CAISEVPLSFPNEQYF

v_call: TRBV5-4
j_call: TRBJ1-1
clone_size: .
d_call: .
cdr3_nt: TGTGCCAGCAGCCTCCTTGGACGGGACACTGAAGCTTTCTTT
cdr3_aa: CASSLLGRDTEAFF

v_call: TRBV25-1
j_call: TRBJ1-1
clone_size: .
d_call: TRBD1
cdr3_nt: TGTGCCTACGCAGGGGGCTCGAACACTGAAGCTTTCTTT
cdr3_aa: CAYAGGSNTEAFF

v_call: TRBV11-2
j_call: TRBJ2-7
clone_size: .
d_call: .
cdr3_nt: TGTGCCAGCAGCTTATGGGGCGTTTTCGAGCAGTACTTC
cdr3_aa: CASSLWGVFEQYF

v_call: TRBV2
j_call: TRBJ1-2
clone_size: .
d_call: .
cdr3_nt: TGTGCCAGCAGCCCCAATCTCGACCCGGAGGGCTACACCTTC
cdr3_aa: CASSPNLDPEGYTF

v_call: TRBV9
j_call: TRBJ1-5
clone_size: .
d_call: .
cdr3_nt: TGTGCCAGCAGCGCCCGAGGACTGAGCAATCAGCCCCAGCATTTT
cdr3_aa: CASSARGLSNQPQHF

v_call: TRBV7-8
j_call: TRBJ1-2
clone_size: .
d_call: .
cdr3_nt: TGTGCCAGCAGCTTAGCGGCACAGGGAAGCTACGGCTACACCTTC
cdr3_aa: CASSLAAQGSYGYTF

v_call: TRBV19
j_call: TRBJ1-2
clone_size: few
d_call: .
cdr3_nt: TGTGCCAGTAGTACGCGGGACACGGAGTCGGTTGGCTACACCTTC
cdr3_aa: CASSTRDTESVGYTF

v_call: TRBV7-3
j_call: TRBJ2-7
clone_size: .
d_call: .
cdr3_nt: TGTGCCAGCAACGTGACGGGACACCTCTACGAGCAGTACTTC
cdr3_aa: CASNVTGHLYEQYF

v_call: TRBV7-2
j_call: TRBJ1-5
clone_size: .
d_call: .
cdr3_nt: TGTGCCAGCAGCCCGGGGGGAGCCCCTCGGGTGCCCCAGCATTTT
cdr3_aa: CASSPGGAPRVPQHF

v_call: TRBV21-1
j_call: TRBJ2-7
clone_size: .
d_call: .
cdr3_nt: TGTGCCAGCAGCCCCTCTGTAGCCCGGGGTGTTTCATACGAGCAGTACTTC
cdr3_aa: CASSPSVARGVSYEQYF

v_call: TRBV7-8
j_call: TRBJ1-5
clone_size: .
d_call: .
cdr3_nt: TGTGCCAGCAGCCCCGGGGGACGCAATCAGCCCCAGCATTTT
cdr3_aa: CASSPGGRNQPQHF

v_call: TRBV5-1
j_call: TRBJ2-2
clone_size: few
d_call: .
cdr3_nt: TGCGCCAGCAGCTGGCGCGACACCGGGGAGCTGTTTTTT
cdr3_aa: CASSWRDTGELFF